This paragraph covers one TCR beta chain sequence. It has no known antigen specificity. Base qualities are missing; no much larger clone stands one base away. Tumor libraries used mostly 4.8 ug of input genomic DNA for survey sequencing, with two replicates per sample. The immunoSEQ hsTCRbeta kit was used to prepare TCRbeta libraries, following the manufacturer's instructions. An Illumina NovaSeq 6000 S4 flow cell was used to sequence the final libraries, which had first been combined to 3 nM. The original pipeline was this. Raw data preprocessing and quality control were performed with the immunoSEQ Analyzer. The analysis was limited to productive rearrangements, and each clonotype was defined by a unique CDR3 amino acid sequence. Repertoire clonality was estimated as the Gini-Simpson index, computed with the R package tcR. Student's t test was used to compare Gini indices, while Pearson correlation assessed associations with tumor size change. TCRdb retrieved this table from immuneACCESS and kept in-frame rearrangements only. Not all clones are present; in checked studies, unresolved V genes account for under half, and no reason is known for the remainder. That table supplies the V and J calls and clone size; D and trimming were determined from the DNA. For this sample the table gives 14,000 to 15,000 clones, of which around 34% were detected only once. Jointly, the top ten make up roughly 36% of the sample.

The entry originates in a study of neoadjuvant anti-PD-1 for oral cavity cancer (dated by TCRdb to about 2021). Regarding the research as a whole: Patients mostly received three to four biweekly doses of nivolumab at 3 mg/kg before curative-intent surgical resection. For patients who did not progress, a fourth nivolumab dose was given around day 43, followed by definitive surgical resection on days 50-56. Responders were defined as patients with complete response, partial response or stable disease by RECIST 1.1; non-responders were defined as patients with progression. The parent correlative cohort included some twelve patients, with an approximately 34% response rate.

The sample's time point, from its label and the paper: after neoadjuvant nivolumab, at surgical resection. Patients had been newly diagnosed with stage II-IVA oral cavity squamous cell carcinoma, and no prior systemic or radiation treatment had been given to the patients. The cohort consisted of patients with HPV-negative, locally advanced oral cavity squamous cell carcinoma. The samples were obtained from a longitudinal correlative study of a single-arm phase II trial testing neoadjuvant nivolumab in oral cavity squamous cell carcinoma. Subject-matched pre- and post-treatment PBMCs and tumors from three responders and three non-responders underwent genomic DNA-based TCRbeta sequencing. For tumor tissue, genomic DNA extraction relied on the Maxwell RSC DNA from Tissue kit. Findings and caveats that apply to the study as a whole: Only a few patients per response group were included in the TCR analyses, and larger cohorts for validation were called for by the authors. A higher pretreatment blood Treg/Th17 ratio correlated with both higher pretreatment blood TCRbeta clonality and lower post-treatment tumor TCRbeta clonality. Greater tumor shrinkage was correlated with larger post-treatment sizes of preexisting intratumoral clones, suggesting that expansion of preexisting clones contributed to response.

The CDR3, cysteine through phenylalanine, is 12 amino acids long. Only the CDR3 portion is preserved as DNA: 36 bases, with reading frame beginning at the first base. The germline V end is reduced by 8 bases and the J end by 3 bases; junction bases left unmatched: 3. For CDR1 and CDR2, the germline V gene lists SGHDT and YYEEEE. The chain uses TRBV5-6 and TRBJ1-1, with 8 junctional bases fitting TRBD1. This sequence was found in a person aged 40 to 85 with oral cavity squamous cell carcinoma. Source: tumor tissue, taken after nivolumab (anti-PD-1) treatment. In nucleotide form, the sequence is TGTGCCAGTTCGGACAGGGACACTGAAGCTTTCTTT. It is translated as CASSDRDTEAFF.